The 22 T cell receptor beta chains in this list originate from one sample, sequenced in a study of CD8 T cells in Susac syndrome (dated by TCRdb to the late 2010s). Receptor libraries were prepared by the immunoSEQ multiplex PCR assay. RNA was extracted with the RNeasy kit and about 0.45 to 1 ug was reverse transcribed using random hexamers. Through fastp at Q25 and MiXCR, TCRdb rebuilt clones from the public reads, retaining in-frame beta chains. For every CDR3 protein sequence, its rows merge into one entry that carries the most common genes and DNA. This sample has approximately 110,000 distinct CDR3 sequences in its table, and about 92% of those were observed once. The ten largest clonotypes hold approximately 0.3% of the sample. The sequencing sample was made of CD8+ T cells from PBMCs. These receptors all stem from a human donor with multiple sclerosis.

This chain joins TRBV12-3 or TRBV12-4 and TRBJ2-7, with 8 bases identical to TRBD2. The length of the CDR3 is 12 residues. V lost 5 bases, J lost 7 bases, and 4 bases stayed unmatched. The CDR3 DNA reads as TGTGCCAGCAGTCCCACGGGGGGGGAGCAGTACTTC. Its translation: CASSPTGGEQYF.

This clonotype showed up just a few times. The chain joins TRBV6-1 to TRBJ2-7; tentatively, D is TRBD1 (5 bases). This CDR3 has 13 residues. The V gene lost 4 bases and the J gene lost 3 bases, with 10 bases spanning the gap. The germline V gene has CDR1 MNHNS and CDR2 SASEGT. CDR3 region: CASSVQASYEQYF. The CDR3 bases are TGTGCCAGCAGTGTACAGGCCAGCTACGAGCAGTACTTC.

The rearrangement links TRBV19 to TRBJ2-3; D unresolved. V was shortened by 1 base and J by 8 bases, with 10 bases between the two germline ends. The CDR3 is 13 amino acids. Germline lookup yields CDR1 LNHDA and CDR2 SQIVND (reference sequence). CDR3 residues: CASSIGGVATQYF. The CDR3 DNA reads as TGTGCCAGTAGTATAGGAGGCGTAGCTACGCAGTATTTT.

The chain joins TRBV3-1 to TRBJ2-5; TRBD2 aligns across 14 bases. The CDR3 covers 16 residues. CDR1 and CDR2 (germline): LGHDT, YNNKEL (reference sequence). J gave up 5 bases and V 3 bases, and 5 bases lay outside the gene matches. The DNA for the CDR3 is TGTGCCAGCAGCCATCGACTAGCGGGAGGGCGGGAGACCCAGTACTTC. Its translation is CASSHRLAGGRETQYF.

The chain recombines TRBV12-3 or TRBV12-4 with TRBJ2-7, with unresolved D. The V end was cut by 3 bases, the J end by 2 bases, with 8 bases between. This CDR3 spans 13 amino acids. The CDR3 here is CASSFGLTYEQYF. The CDR3 DNA reads as TGTGCCAGCAGTTTCGGTCTGACCTACGAGCAGTACTTC.

This chain joins TRBV27 and TRBJ1-2, with 7 nucleotides matching TRBD1. This CDR3 spans 17 amino acids. V trimming: 2 bases; J trimming: 0 bases; junction bases outside the gene matches: 9. The germline gives CDR1 MNHEY, CDR2 SMNVEV (reference sequence). The chain's CDR3 is CASSLVGQGGPNYGYTF. The DNA of the CDR3 is TGTGCCAGCAGTTTAGTCGGCCAGGGGGGCCCTAACTATGGCTACACCTTC.

V usage is TRBV29-1 and J usage is TRBJ1-2, with a tentative D call TRBD1 (6 bases). The length of the CDR3 is 16 residues. Per the germline V gene, CDR1 is SQVTM and CDR2 is ANQGSEA. V was shortened by 1 base and J by 4 bases, with 19 bases between the two germline ends. DNA of the CDR3: TGCAGCGTTGAAGTAGTAGGACCCGAGGGGGGCTATGGCTACACCTTC. It specifies CSVEVVGPEGGYGYTF.

V and J are TRBV4-1 and TRBJ2-1; TRBD1 matches 12 bases. Trimming at V came to 8 bases and at J to 5 bases, leaving 7 bases not matched to a gene. The CDR3 consists of 15 residues. Germline CDR1 reads MGHRA; CDR2 reads YSYEKL. CDR3 region: CASRDRGPGDNEQFF. For the CDR3, the DNA is TGCGCCAGCCGGGACAGGGGGCCGGGGGACAATGAGCAGTTCTTC.

The CDR3 DNA reads TGTGCCACCAGCAGAGAAGGGGGCGAGGATTCACCCCTCCACTTT. It yields the protein CATSREGGEDSPLHF. The chain is built from TRBV15 and TRBJ1-6; 7 bases align to TRBD1. The CDR3 has 15 amino acids. Germline lookup yields CDR1 LNHNV and CDR2 YYDKDF (reference sequence). Trimming removed 0 bases from V and 8 bases from J; junction bases left unmatched: 4.

The chain combines TRBV29-1 with TRBJ2-1, with TRBD2 identical over 8 bases. Trimming took 6 bases from V and 4 from J; bases not matched to a gene: 14. Germline CDR1 is SQVTM and CDR2 is ANQGSEA. This CDR3 has 16 amino acids. CDR3 sequence reads: CSVATAGEREYNEQFF. The CDR3, as DNA: TGCAGCGTCGCCACCGCGGGGGAGCGGGAGTACAATGAGCAGTTCTTC.

This chain connects TRBV6-5 to TRBJ1-1; a possible D gene is TRBD1 (5 bases). V shed 1 base and J shed 2 bases, with 11 bases lying between them. This CDR3 is built from 15 residues. Germline values: CDR1 MNHEY, CDR2 SVGAGI. CDR3: CASSYFRELNTEAFF. As DNA, the CDR3 is TGTGCCAGCAGTTACTTCAGGGAGCTTAACACTGAAGCTTTCTTT.

This clonotype was observed a single time. The chain uses TRBV24-1 and TRBJ2-5; D gene unclear. V was cut by 5 bases and J by 1 base, with 7 bases left in between. The CDR3 is made up of 13 amino acids. Germline V gene data show CDR1 as KGHDR and CDR2 as SFDVKD. DNA for the CDR3: TGTGCCACCAGTGGTGGCCGCCAAGAGACCCAGTACTTC. This codes for CATSGGRQETQYF.

This clonotype has only one observation. The genes are TRBV4-1 and TRBJ1-5; no clear D gene. Per germline, CDR1 MGHRA and CDR2 YSYEKL. The length of the CDR3 is 16 residues. Trimming stripped 3 bases from V and 2 bases from J, with 14 bases between. The CDR3 nucleotides are TGCGCCAGCAGCCACCGGTATCCGGGCCGCAATCAGCCCCAGCATTTT. Its translation is CASSHRYPGRNQPQHF.

The rearrangement links TRBV6-1 to TRBJ2-5, with 11 bases matching TRBD2. The CDR3 has 15 amino acids. Germline V gives CDR1 MNHNS, CDR2 SASEGT. V lost 6 bases and J lost 4; bases outside the gene matches: 7. This chain's CDR3 is CASSSTSGERETQYF. CDR3 in DNA: TGTGCCAGCAGCTCGACTAGCGGGGAGCGAGAGACCCAGTACTTC.

This clonotype was seen a handful of times. The gene calls are TRBV19 and TRBJ2-7; 10 positions match TRBD1. There are 14 residues in the CDR3. After removal of 3 bases from V and 4 bases from J, the junction contained 3 bases not matched to a gene. Germline values: CDR1 LNHDA, CDR2 SQIVND (reference sequence). The CDR3 region is CASSMGTGAYEQYF. The CDR3 DNA is TGTGCCAGTAGTATGGGGACAGGGGCATACGAGCAGTACTTC. Complete variable domain (other parts from reference TRBV19 and TRBJ2-7): DGGITQSPKYLFRKEGQNVTLSCEQNLNHDAMYWYRQDPGQGLRLIYYSQIVNDFQKGDIAEGYSVSREKKESFPLTVTSAQKNPTAFYLCASSMGTGAYEQYFGPGTRLTVT.

CDR3 nucleotide sequence: TGCGCCAGCAGTCAATCGCCCTATTGGGGCCACGAGCAGTACGTC. It translates to CASSQSPYWGHEQYV. V gene TRBV23-1 combines with J gene TRBJ2-7; perhaps TRBD1 as D (5 bases). Being an ORF, TRBV23-1 has a function that is uncertain. The CDR3 has 15 residues. Trimming took off 0 bases at V and 5 bases at J, with 14 bases between the two ends.

This clonotype appeared once. This rearrangement joins TRBV12-3 or TRBV12-4 to TRBJ1-1; D is ambiguous. Trimming pared 6 bases from V and 1 base from J, leaving 12 bases between. This CDR3 spans 14 amino acids. CDR3 protein: CASRPIRGNTEAFF. In DNA form, the CDR3 reads TGTGCCAGCAGACCCATACGAGGGAACACTGAAGCTTTCTTT.

This chain joins TRBV6-1 and TRBJ2-1; D perhaps matches TRBD1 (5 bases). This CDR3 comprises 13 residues. Trimming pared 3 bases from V and 9 bases from J, leaving 12 bases between. Germline CDR1 and CDR2: MNHNS and SASEGT. Here the CDR3 DNA reads TGTGCCAGCAGTGAGGGAAGGGGCAGTGAGCAGTTCTTC. It encodes CASSEGRGSEQFF.

The chain combines TRBV27 with TRBJ1-1; D is undetermined. V was shortened by 6 bases and J by 1 base, with 12 bases between the two germline ends. Germline V gives CDR1 MNHEY, CDR2 SMNVEV (reference sequence). This CDR3 has 14 amino acids. The DNA for the CDR3 is TGTGCCAGCAGCCTGTCGGATGGGAACACTGAAGCTTTCTTT. Translation gives CASSLSDGNTEAFF.

This sequence joins TRBV12-5 and TRBJ1-2, with 12 nucleotides matching TRBD1. This CDR3 region has 17 residues. The germline gives CDR1 LGHNT, CDR2 FRNRAP. V was pared by 5 bases and J by 4 bases, with 11 bases of the junction left unmatched. The CDR3 protein is CASGPPGTGGDPYGYTF. The CDR3 DNA sequence: TGTGCTAGTGGTCCTCCCGGGACAGGGGGCGACCCCTATGGCTACACCTTC. Drawing the rest from reference TRBV12-5 and TRBJ1-2, the complete variable domain is DARVTQTPRHKVTEMGQEVTMRCQPILGHNTVFWYRQTMMQGLELLAYFRNRAPLDDSGMPKDRFSAEMPDATLATLKIQPSEPRDSAVYFCASGPPGTGGDPYGYTFGSGTRLTVV.

This chain connects TRBV10-3 to TRBJ2-7; tentatively, D is TRBD1 (6 bases). This CDR3 is built from 15 residues. Germline CDR1 ENHRY, CDR2 SYGVKD. Trimming left V 2 bases short and J 2 bases short, with 13 bases between. Here the CDR3 reads CAISEVTGPTYEQYF. CDR3 DNA: TGTGCCATCAGTGAGGTGACAGGCCCGACCTACGAGCAGTACTTC.

The chain uses TRBV7-6 and TRBJ2-4, with 8 bases fitting TRBD1. In germline, CDR1 is SGHVS, CDR2 FNYEAQ. This CDR3 spans 16 amino acids. V lost 5 bases, J lost 1 base, and 7 bases stayed unmatched. The CDR3 region has the DNA TGTGCCAGCAGCGCACAGGGGGGCTTCGCCAAAAACATTCAGTACTTC. It codes for CASSAQGGFAKNIQYF.